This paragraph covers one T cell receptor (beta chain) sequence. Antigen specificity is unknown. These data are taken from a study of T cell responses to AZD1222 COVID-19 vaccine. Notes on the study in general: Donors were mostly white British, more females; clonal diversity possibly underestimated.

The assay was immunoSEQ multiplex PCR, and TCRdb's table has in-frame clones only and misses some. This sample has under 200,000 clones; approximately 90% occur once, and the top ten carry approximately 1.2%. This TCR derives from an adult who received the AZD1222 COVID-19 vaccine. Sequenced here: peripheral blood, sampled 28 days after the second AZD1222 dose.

The CDR3 is CASSSGTSGDTQYF. In nucleotides, the CDR3 is TGTGCCAGCAGCAGCGGGACTAGCGGAGATACGCAGTATTTT. The chain links TRBV7-2 to TRBJ2-3, with TRBD2 matching over 11 bases. CDR3 length: 14 residues. Per germline, CDR1 SGHTA and CDR2 FQGNSA. V was clipped by 5 bases and J by 5 bases; unmatched bases: 3.